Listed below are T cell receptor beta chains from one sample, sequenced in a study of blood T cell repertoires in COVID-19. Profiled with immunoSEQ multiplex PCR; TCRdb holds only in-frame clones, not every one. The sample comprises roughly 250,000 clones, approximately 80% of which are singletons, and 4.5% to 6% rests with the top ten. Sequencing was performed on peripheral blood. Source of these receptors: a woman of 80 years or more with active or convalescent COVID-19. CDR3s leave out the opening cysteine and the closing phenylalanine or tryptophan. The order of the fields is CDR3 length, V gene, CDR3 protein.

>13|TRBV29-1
SVLLALSSYNEQF
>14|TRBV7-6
ASIPPGGGKTGELF
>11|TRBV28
ASIITGGNGYT
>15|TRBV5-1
ASSLATTGAGGNTIY
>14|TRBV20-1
SASLAGATYQETQY
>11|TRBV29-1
SVGADRNQPQH
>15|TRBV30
AWSVLLVSGRTGELF
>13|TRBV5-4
ASSPRLGSYNEQF
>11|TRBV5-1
ASSSTGGYEQY
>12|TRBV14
ASSPALAGGEQY
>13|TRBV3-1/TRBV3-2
ASSLTSGQGATIY
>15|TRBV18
ASSPPGMRGPIYGYT
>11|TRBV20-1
SASGGLVTEAF
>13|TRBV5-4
ASSPGLAPMGEQF
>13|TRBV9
ASSVEGTGWDTQY
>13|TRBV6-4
ASSDSAGGNSPLH
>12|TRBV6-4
ASSPGTGGQGYT
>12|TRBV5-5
ASSLGLASYEQY
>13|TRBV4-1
ASSQDLFINTEAF
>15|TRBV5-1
ASSFQPSGKSTDTQY
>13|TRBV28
ASSFLRPTNYGYT
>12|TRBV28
ASSSGQALGPQH
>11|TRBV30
AWSVASTDTQY
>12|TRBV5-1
ASSWGDRVYEQY
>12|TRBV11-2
ASSSQGVNSPLH
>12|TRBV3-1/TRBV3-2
ASTSRAGDEKLF
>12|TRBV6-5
ASSPVSSYNEQF
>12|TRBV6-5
ASSSLGQNQPQH
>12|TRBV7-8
ASSTDGTNYGYT
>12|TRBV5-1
ASSLAGTNEKLF
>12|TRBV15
ATSRDVSSYEQY
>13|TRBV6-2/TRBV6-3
ASSRQGVSWETQY
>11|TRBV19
ASVSSSGNTIY
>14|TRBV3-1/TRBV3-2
ASSQTHRGPLNRQH
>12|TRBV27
ASSFQGEQETQY
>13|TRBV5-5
ASSLARGLVYEQY
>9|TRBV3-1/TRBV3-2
ASSQAGGAF
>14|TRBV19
ASSTLSTVGSEKLF
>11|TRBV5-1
ASSFEGVDTQY
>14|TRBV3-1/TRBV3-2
ASSQSGTLPSYEQY
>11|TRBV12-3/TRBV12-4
ASSFGQTAEAF
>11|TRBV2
ASSDRGDSGYT
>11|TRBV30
AWSKLAWYEQY